The TCR beta chain under discussion was sequenced for a study of blood T cell repertoires in COVID-19. Overall study: Researchers got acute and convalescent COVID-19 samples from the United States, Italy and Spain.

Source study methods: From reference gene primer amplification, estimates of nucleated cell counts were derived. TCRdb's table, derived via immunoSEQ multiplex PCR, lists solely in-frame clones and lacks some. V, J and clone size are those of that table, while D and trimming were read from the DNA. The sample holds 390,000 or so clones, approximately 88% seen once. Enrolment of Seattle patients took place during active infection, and they were followed longitudinally. Per germline, CDR1 MNHNS and CDR2 SASEGT. Trimming pared 1 base from V and 2 bases from J, leaving 12 bases between. This CDR3 has 15 residues.

Source material: peripheral blood. The TCR originated in a woman between 25 and 40 years old with COVID-19, enrolled during active disease. The genes are TRBV6-1 and TRBJ2-7; a possible D gene is TRBD1 (6 bases). The CDR3 nucleotides are TGTGCCAGCAGTGAAGGCCCAGGGGTCGCCTACGAGCAGTACTTC. It specifies CASSEGPGVAYEQYF.